The 28 T cell receptor beta chains below all came from one sample that was sequenced in a study of vaccination and CD4 T cells after COVID-19. CD4+ T cells that had been cultured provided DNA sequenced with the Oncomine TCR Beta short-read assay. TCRdb re-derived calls from the PCR reads in MiXCR, one entry per CDR3 protein. The data contain 3,000 to 4,000 distinct CDR3 sequences, 40% to 50% of them singletons. No antigen is known for these receptors. Treatment reported: 10-day PBMC culture with coronavirus spike peptide pools or control peptides (ViraFEST assay). Material: CD4+ T cells from blood, cultured in vitro. Receptors were obtained from a human donor who had recovered from COVID-19.

The chain is built from TRBV7-9 and TRBJ2-3; D might be TRBD2 (6 bases). Germline lookup yields CDR1 SEHNR and CDR2 FQNEAQ (reference sequence). This CDR3 spans 15 amino acids. V shed 2 bases and J shed 1 base, with 10 bases lying between them. CDR3 DNA sequence: TGTGCCAGCAGCTTAACGGGAGCTGGCACAGATACGCAGTATTTT. Translating it yields CASSLTGAGTDTQYF.

The gene calls are TRBV30 and TRBJ1-2; 8 bases map to TRBD1. CDR3 length: 13 amino acids. The V gene's germline CDR1 is GTSNPN and CDR2 SVGIG (reference sequence). The junction had 6 bases not matched to a gene; V was cut back by 5 bases and J by 4 bases. DNA of the CDR3: TGTGCCTGGGAAGACAGGGGTAGCTATGGCTACACCTTC. It yields the protein CAWEDRGSYGYTF. Supplemented by reference TRBV30 and TRBJ1-2, the full variable domain reads SQTIHQWPATLVQPVGSPLSLECTVEGTSNPNLYWYRQAAGRGLQLLFYSVGIGQISSEVPQNLSASRPQDRQFILSSKKLLLSDSGFYLCAWEDRGSYGYTFGSGTRLTVV.

Concerning this clonotype itself: At one end the junction does not follow the germline gene, possibly because of a read error. The chain recombines TRBV20-1 with TRBJ1-4; D is perhaps TRBD1 (5 bases). The CDR3 consists of 13 residues. Germline-derived CDR1 and CDR2 are DFQATT and SNEGSKA (reference sequence). The CDR3 spells CSARQGMGEKLLF. The CDR3 coding sequence is TGCAGTGCTAGACAGGGAATGGGTGAAAAACTGCTTTTT.

This chain connects TRBV7-8 to TRBJ1-4; no clear D gene. Germline CDR1 and CDR2: SGHVS and FQNEAQ. The CDR3 extends over 16 amino acids. V lost 5 bases to trimming and J lost 0 bases, with 13 bases between them. The CDR3 DNA follows: TGTGCCAGCAGCCCCAGCCGGCCCCCAACTAATGAAAAACTGTTTTTT. Amino acid sequence: CASSPSRPPTNEKLFF.

The chain carries TRBV20-1 and TRBJ2-4; 11 positions match TRBD1. Trimming cost V 5 bases and J 1 base; bases outside gene matches: 4. Looked up from germline, CDR1 is DFQATT and CDR2 is SNEGSKA (reference sequence). This CDR3 is 15 amino acids long. The CDR3 region is CSAEGQGAAKNIQYF. The CDR3 coding sequence is TGCAGTGCTGAAGGACAGGGGGCGGCCAAAAACATTCAGTACTTC.

This sequence joins TRBV19 and TRBJ2-1; D possibly uses TRBD1 or TRBD2 (5 bases each). Germline lookup yields CDR1 LNHDA and CDR2 SQIVND (reference sequence). V dropped 9 bases and J dropped 7 bases, with 16 bases sitting between them. This CDR3 has 13 amino acids. As DNA, the CDR3 is TGTGCCAGCTCCAGGGACGGCGGGAATGAGCAGTTCTTC. The encoded protein is CASSRDGGNEQFF.

The chain carries TRBV12-5 and TRBJ2-3, with D maybe TRBD1 (6 bases). The CDR3 runs to 14 residues. CDR1 is LGHNT and CDR2 is FRNRAP in the germline V gene. With 4 bases removed from V and 4 bases from J, the gap between germline ends came to 12 bases. CDR3 protein: CASGSGRGSDTQYF. CDR3 DNA sequence: TGTGCTAGTGGTTCGGGCAGGGGATCAGATACGCAGTATTTT.

Remarks on this clonotype: One end of the junction fails to match germline, which may point to a read error. The rearrangement joins TRBV7-7 to TRBJ1-1, with 7 bases matching TRBD1. There are 13 residues in the CDR3. From germline, CDR1 is SSHAT and CDR2 FNYEAQ (reference sequence). The DNA for the CDR3 is TGTGCTAGCAGCAGGGACAGTAACACTGAAGCTTTCTTT. It is translated as CASSRDSNTEAFF.

This clonotype was counted between two and nine times. CDR3 in amino acids: CASRTGGAGFTDTQYF. The CDR3 DNA follows: TGTGCCAGCAGGACAGGGGGGGCCGGGTTCACAGATACGCAGTATTTT. The V gene is TRBV6-1, the J gene TRBJ2-3, with 9 bases matching TRBD1. The CDR3 consists of 16 residues. Per germline, CDR1 MNHNS and CDR2 SASEGT. Unmatched junction bases numbered 9, after V lost 6 bases and J lost 2 bases.

The V call is TRBV20-1, the J call TRBJ2-3; 11 nucleotides agree with TRBD2. Germline trimming cut 0 bases from V and 0 bases from J; bases unmatched to any gene: 8. Germline-derived CDR1 and CDR2 are DFQATT and SNEGSKA (reference sequence). The CDR3 sequence is 18 residues long. The chain's CDR3 is CSARELSGGVFSTDTQYF. CDR3 coding DNA: TGCAGTGCTAGAGAGCTTAGCGGGGGGGTCTTTAGCACAGATACGCAGTATTTT.

The V call is TRBV11-3, the J call TRBJ2-3, with 10 positions matching TRBD2. There are 18 residues in the CDR3. V lost 6 bases, J lost 0 bases, and 12 bases stayed unmatched. From germline, CDR1 is SGHNT and CDR2 YENEEA. The CDR3 region has the DNA TGTGCCAGCAGTCGGGGACTAGCGAGCTATCTTAGCACAGATACGCAGTATTTT. This sequence encodes CASSRGLASYLSTDTQYF.

The chain uses TRBV7-9 and TRBJ2-7; D possibly corresponds to TRBD1 (6 bases). V was cut by 8 bases and J by 0 bases, with 14 bases left in between. This CDR3 has 14 residues. Germline values: CDR1 SEHNR, CDR2 FQNEAQ (reference sequence). The CDR3 region is CASAGVQSSYEQYF. Written as DNA, the CDR3 is TGTGCCAGCGCAGGGGTTCAGAGCTCCTACGAGCAGTACTTC.

By share, this clonotype counts as large (0.1 to 1%). Sequence at one end of the junction differs from germline and may be a read error. The gene calls are TRBV7-7 and TRBJ2-5, with TRBD1 matching 7 bases. The CDR3 runs to 15 residues. Germline V CDR1 and CDR2: SSHAT, FNYEAQ (reference sequence). This chain's CDR3 is CASSFGRGSGETQYF. The CDR3 nucleotides are TGTGCTAGCAGCTTTGGCAGGGGGTCGGGCGAGACCCAGTACTTC.

This clonotype turned up a few times. This sequence joins TRBV20-1 and TRBJ2-7; 10 nucleotides agree with TRBD2. This CDR3 contains 14 residues. With V trimmed by 6 bases and J by 2 bases, 7 bases remained unmatched. The germline V gene encodes CDR1 DFQATT and CDR2 SNEGSKA (reference sequence). This CDR3 reads CSAHTSGETYEQYF. In DNA form, the CDR3 reads TGCAGTGCCCACACTAGCGGGGAGACCTACGAGCAGTACTTC.

The chain combines TRBV5-8 with TRBJ2-1; TRBD2 matches at 14 bases. The J segment lost 8 bases and the V segment lost 4 bases, leaving 8 bases of the junction unmatched. The CDR3 has 16 amino acids. From germline, CDR1 is SGHTS and CDR2 YDEGEE. CDR3: CASSIPTSGRAHEQFF. CDR3 coding DNA: TGTGCCAGCAGCATCCCGACTAGCGGGAGGGCCCATGAGCAGTTCTTC.

A few counts support this clonotype. The V and J genes are TRBV7-3 and TRBJ1-3; the D is unclear. CDR1 and CDR2 from the germline V gene are SGHTA and FQGTGA. Trimming shortened V by 0 bases and J by 3 bases, and 6 bases separated the two germline ends. The length of the CDR3 is 14 residues. The CDR3 reads CASSLTGGGNTIYF. CDR3 DNA sequence: TGTGCCAGCAGCTTAACGGGAGGTGGAAACACCATATATTTT.

There are a few counts of this clonotype. The genes are TRBV6-5 and TRBJ2-7; no definite D call. V was shortened by 2 bases and J by 5 bases, with 10 bases between the two germline ends. The CDR3 spans 13 residues. Germline assignment: CDR1 MNHEY and CDR2 SVGAGI. The CDR3 nucleotides read TGTGCCAGCAGTTACACCTCTTGGGACGAGCAGTACTTC. Its protein product is CASSYTSWDEQYF.

This clonotype was seen a few times. The chain carries TRBV20-1 and TRBJ1-5, with D tentatively TRBD1 (5 bases). The CDR3 totals 14 residues. The V end was cut by 1 base, the J end by 3 bases, with 10 bases between. Germline V gene lookup returns CDR1 DFQATT and CDR2 SNEGSKA (reference sequence). CDR3: CSARVPGANQPQHF. As DNA, the CDR3 is TGCAGTGCTAGAGTCCCCGGGGCCAATCAGCCCCAGCATTTT.

J is TRBJ1-1 and V is TRBV4-3; unclear D gene. CDR1 is LGHNA, CDR2 YSLEER, per germline. The ends were cut back, 4 bases at V and 0 bases at J, with 12 bases in the middle. The CDR3 is 15 amino acids. The CDR3 coding sequence is TGCGCCAGCAGCCCCATGACCGGGATGAACACTGAAGCTTTCTTT. Protein sequence: CASSPMTGMNTEAFF.

The rearrangement joins TRBV30 to TRBJ1-5; 10 bases map to TRBD1. Germline V CDR1 and CDR2: GTSNPN, SVGIG (reference sequence). With 1 base clipped from V and 6 bases from J, the junction kept 6 bases outside the gene matches. This CDR3 comprises 15 residues. CDR3 residues: CAWSARDRGIQPQHF. DNA of the CDR3: TGTGCCTGGAGTGCCCGGGACAGGGGTATTCAGCCCCAGCATTTT.

V is TRBV7-2 and J is TRBJ2-7; no firm D call. This CDR3 contains 12 residues. CDR1 SGHTA and CDR2 FQGNSA come from the germline V gene. V dropped 5 bases and J dropped 7 bases, with 12 bases sitting between them. CDR3 coding DNA: TGTGCCAGCAGCCCCTTCGTTTTTGAGCAGTACTTC. The encoded protein is CASSPFVFEQYF.

The chain uses TRBV5-1 and TRBJ2-2, with 14 bases fitting TRBD2. The CDR3 runs 17 residues. The V gene end was trimmed by 4 bases and the J gene end by 3 bases; junction bases not matched to a gene: 5. The germline V gene has CDR1 SGHRS and CDR2 YFSETQ. The CDR3 DNA is TGCGCCAGCAGCCAAGGACTAGCGGGAGGTTACACCGGGGAGCTGTTTTTT. It specifies CASSQGLAGGYTGELFF.

In its sample, this clonotype is medium-sized. V usage is TRBV2 and J usage is TRBJ2-7; 10 positions match TRBD1. This CDR3 spans 15 amino acids. J was trimmed by 0 bases and V by 7 bases; bases with no gene match: 6. Germline lookup yields CDR1 SNHLY and CDR2 FYNNEI. CDR3 loop: CASNLDRGRSYEQYF. The CDR3 DNA reads TGTGCCAGCAATTTAGACAGGGGGCGCTCCTACGAGCAGTACTTC.

The rearrangement links TRBV20-1 to TRBJ2-2; no clear D gene. This CDR3 has 15 amino acids. Germline CDR1 and CDR2: DFQATT and SNEGSKA (reference sequence). Trimming stripped 2 bases from V and 1 base from J, with 11 bases between. The CDR3 is CSARPSPRNTGELFF. The DNA of the CDR3 is TGCAGTGCTAGACCTTCTCCGAGGAACACCGGGGAGCTGTTTTTT.

This clonotype was counted between two and nine times. This chain joins TRBV20-1 and TRBJ2-3, with D possibly TRBD2 on 5 matching bases. The V gene lost 3 bases and the J gene lost 2 bases, with 6 bases spanning the gap. The CDR3 covers 12 residues. Germline V gene data show CDR1 as DFQATT and CDR2 as SNEGSKA (reference sequence). The CDR3 protein is CSASGDTDTQYF. The CDR3 bases are TGCAGTGCTAGCGGGGACACAGATACGCAGTATTTT.

This clonotype was counted a few times. At one end the junction does not follow the germline gene, possibly because of a read error. The J gene is TRBJ2-4, the V gene TRBV20-1; no clear D. The CDR3 spans 12 residues. Germline V gene lookup returns CDR1 DFQATT and CDR2 SNEGSKA (reference sequence). The CDR3 region is CSARDTKNIQYF. The CDR3 DNA reads TGCAGTGCCAGAGACACCAAAAACATTCAGTACTTC.

V is TRBV12-3 or TRBV12-4 and J is TRBJ2-5; D may be TRBD1 or TRBD2 (5 bases each). V was clipped by 3 bases and J by 5 bases, with 7 bases between them. The CDR3 is 12 residues long. The CDR3 sequence is CASSLGPETQYF. The CDR3 DNA reads as TGTGCCAGCAGTTTGGGACCGGAGACCCAGTACTTC.

This clonotype was detected a few times. The chain links TRBV7-2 to TRBJ2-5; D is ambiguous. The CDR3 is made up of 13 amino acids. CDR1 is SGHTA, CDR2 FQGNSA, per germline. The V end lost 1 base, the J end lost 5 bases, and 8 bases lay between the germline ends. In DNA, the CDR3 is TGTGCCAGCAGCTTAGTTGGGAAGGAGACCCAGTACTTC. Translating it yields CASSLVGKETQYF.